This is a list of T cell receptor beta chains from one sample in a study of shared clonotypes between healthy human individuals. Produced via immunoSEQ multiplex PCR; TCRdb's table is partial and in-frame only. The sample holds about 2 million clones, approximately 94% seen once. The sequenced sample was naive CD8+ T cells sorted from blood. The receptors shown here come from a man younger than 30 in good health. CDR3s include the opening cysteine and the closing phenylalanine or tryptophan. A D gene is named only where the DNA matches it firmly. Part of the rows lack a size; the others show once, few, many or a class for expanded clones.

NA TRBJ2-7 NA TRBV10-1 CASSLWRYEQYF TGCGCCAGCAGTTTGTGGAGGTACGAGCAGTACTTC
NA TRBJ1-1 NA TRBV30 CAWTLGGTEAFF TGTGCCTGGACCCTAGGAGGCACTGAAGCTTTCTTT
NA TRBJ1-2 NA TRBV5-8 CASSFADGDDYGYTF TGTGCCAGCAGCTTCGCCGATGGGGACGACTATGGCTACACCTTC
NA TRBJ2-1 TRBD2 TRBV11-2 CASGVAGLRFF TGTGCCAGTGGGGTAGCGGGTCTACGGTTCTTC
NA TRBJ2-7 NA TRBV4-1 CASSQEVGGGTYEQYF TGCGCCAGCAGCCAAGAGGTTGGCGGCGGGACCTACGAGCAGTACTTC
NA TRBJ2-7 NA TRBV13 CASTSREDYEQYF TGTGCCAGCACTTCGCGGGAAGACTACGAGCAGTACTTC
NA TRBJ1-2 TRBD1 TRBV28 CASSLAGTGDYGYTF TGTGCCAGCAGTTTAGCCGGGACAGGGGACTATGGCTACACCTTC
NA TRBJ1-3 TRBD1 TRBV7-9 CASFGDRSSGNTIYF TGTGCCAGCTTTGGGGACAGGAGCTCTGGAAACACCATATATTTT
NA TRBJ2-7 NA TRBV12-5 CASGLANHEQYF TGTGCTAGTGGTTTGGCGAACCACGAGCAGTACTTC
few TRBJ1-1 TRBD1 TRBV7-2 CASRLSGGLEAFF TGTGCCAGCAGGTTGTCAGGGGGCCTTGAAGCTTTCTTT
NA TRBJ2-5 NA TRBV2 CASTWGQETQYF TGTGCCAGCACTTGGGGACAAGAGACCCAGTACTTC
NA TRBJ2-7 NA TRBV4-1 CASSPTHSYEQYF TGCGCCAGCAGCCCTACCCATAGCTACGAGCAGTACTTC
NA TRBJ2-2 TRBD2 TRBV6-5 CASLAGTGELFF TGTGCCAGCTTAGCGGGCACCGGGGAGCTGTTTTTT
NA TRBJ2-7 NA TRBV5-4 CASSSGADLIGYEQYF TGTGCCAGCAGCTCCGGGGCCGACCTGATAGGCTACGAGCAGTACTTC
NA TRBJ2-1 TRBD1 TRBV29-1 CSNLGTGTTYNEQFF TGCAGCAACCTCGGGACAGGGACTACCTACAATGAGCAGTTCTTC
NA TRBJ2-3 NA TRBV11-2 CASSLTAGPTDTQYF TGTGCCAGCAGCTTAACTGCGGGGCCCACAGATACGCAGTATTTT
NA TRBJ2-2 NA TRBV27 CASSPWTVGTGELFF TGTGCCAGCAGTCCATGGACAGTGGGCACCGGGGAGCTGTTTTTT
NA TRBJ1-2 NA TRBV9 CASSVEGNYGYTF TGTGCCAGCAGCGTAGAGGGGAACTATGGCTACACCTTC
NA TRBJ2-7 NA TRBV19 CASSTTGHSSYEQYF TGTGCCAGTAGTACCACGGGACATAGCTCCTACGAGCAGTACTTC
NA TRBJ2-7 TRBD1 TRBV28 CASSLGWTGNYEQYF TGTGCCAGCAGTCTGGGGTGGACAGGAAACTACGAGCAGTACTTC
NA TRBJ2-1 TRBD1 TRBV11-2 CASSPGQGNNEQFF TGTGCCAGCAGCCCGGGACAGGGGAACAATGAGCAGTTCTTC
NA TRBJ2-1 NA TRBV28 CASSLEGKPPYNEQFF TGTGCCAGCAGTTTGGAGGGGAAGCCCCCCTACAATGAGCAGTTCTTC
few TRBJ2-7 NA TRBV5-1 CASSLGGPYEQYF TGCGCCAGCAGCTTAGGTGGCCCCTACGAGCAGTACTTC
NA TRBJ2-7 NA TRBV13 CASSPGTELPYEQYF TGTGCCAGCAGCCCAGGGACCGAGCTCCCCTACGAGCAGTACTTC
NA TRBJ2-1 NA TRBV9 CASTPVEDSYNEQFF TGTGCCAGCACCCCGGTCGAGGATTCCTACAATGAGCAGTTCTTC